What follows are 7 T cell receptor beta chains derived from one specimen sequenced in a study of early T cells in non-severe SARS-CoV-2 infection. One entry per CDR3 protein results from TCRdb running MiXCR on the 5' RACE reads. The table lists about 39,000 distinct CDR3 sequences, about 5.5% of them singletons. The material sequenced was whole blood, taken at baseline. These receptors were taken from an adult who was a healthcare worker with PCR-confirmed SARS-CoV-2 infection or an uninfected control (not recorded which).

There are many counts of this clonotype. This chain links TRBV9 with TRBJ2-7; D unresolved. The CDR3 runs 12 residues. Trimming removed 4 bases from V and 3 bases from J, with 8 bases in between. Germline V gene sequence: CDR1 SGDLS, CDR2 YYNGEE. DNA of the CDR3: TGTGCCAGCAGCCCGGACGGCTACGAGCAGTACTTC. This encodes CASSPDGYEQYF.

This clonotype is a singleton in its sample. This chain joins TRBV4-2 and TRBJ2-3, with 9 bases fitting TRBD2. The V gene's germline CDR1 is LGHNA and CDR2 YNFKEQ. The CDR3 is made up of 16 amino acids. The J segment lost 2 bases and the V segment lost 0 bases, leaving 3 bases of the junction unmatched. The CDR3 is CASSQDSGGDTDTQYF. The CDR3 DNA sequence: TGTGCCAGCAGCCAAGATAGCGGGGGAGACACAGATACGCAGTATTTT.

This clonotype was observed many times. The V call is TRBV5-1, the J call TRBJ2-6, with D hard to call. CDR1 is SGHRS, CDR2 YFSETQ, per germline. The CDR3 extends over 15 amino acids. V was pared by 0 bases and J by 2 bases, with 6 bases between. DNA of the CDR3: TGCGCCAGCAGCTTGGATGTGGCTGGGGCCAACGTCCTGACTTTC. Its translation: CASSLDVAGANVLTF.

This clonotype was detected many times. The rearrangement uses TRBV27 and TRBJ2-1, with 7 positions matching TRBD1. This CDR3 comprises 16 residues. Germline V gene sequence: CDR1 MNHEY, CDR2 SMNVEV (reference sequence). V shed 6 bases, J shed 7 bases, and the junction held 15 bases outside the gene matches. The CDR3 region is CASSKGAGGMGNEQFF. CDR3 nucleotides: TGTGCCAGCAGCAAGGGGGCAGGGGGTATGGGTAATGAGCAGTTCTTC.

V is TRBV5-6 and J is TRBJ2-1; 10 bases are a match to TRBD1. The CDR3 is made up of 14 amino acids. V lost 0 bases and J lost 9; bases outside the gene matches: 3. Germline CDR1 is SGHDT and CDR2 is YYEEEE. The CDR3 region has the DNA TGTGCCAGCAGCTTGGGACAGGGGGCAGGTGAGCAGTTCTTC. It encodes CASSLGQGAGEQFF.

This clonotype was counted between two and nine times. The gene calls are TRBV12-3 or TRBV12-4 and TRBJ2-2, with D possibly TRBD1 on 5 matching bases. Trimming took 5 bases from V and 5 from J, leaving 15 bases between them. The CDR3 runs 15 residues. Here the CDR3 DNA reads TGTGCCAGCAGTCCACAGGTTCTCGGAACCGGGGAGCTGTTTTTT. It specifies CASSPQVLGTGELFF.

This clonotype was seen ten or more times. The chain combines TRBV12-5 with TRBJ2-6; D not resolved. The CDR3 length is 13 residues. Trimming took 6 bases from V and 4 from J, leaving 7 bases between them. Germline CDR1 is LGHNT and CDR2 is FRNRAP. CDR3 in amino acids: CASGPSGANVLTF. CDR3 bases: TGTGCTAGTGGCCCGAGCGGGGCCAACGTCCTGACTTTC.